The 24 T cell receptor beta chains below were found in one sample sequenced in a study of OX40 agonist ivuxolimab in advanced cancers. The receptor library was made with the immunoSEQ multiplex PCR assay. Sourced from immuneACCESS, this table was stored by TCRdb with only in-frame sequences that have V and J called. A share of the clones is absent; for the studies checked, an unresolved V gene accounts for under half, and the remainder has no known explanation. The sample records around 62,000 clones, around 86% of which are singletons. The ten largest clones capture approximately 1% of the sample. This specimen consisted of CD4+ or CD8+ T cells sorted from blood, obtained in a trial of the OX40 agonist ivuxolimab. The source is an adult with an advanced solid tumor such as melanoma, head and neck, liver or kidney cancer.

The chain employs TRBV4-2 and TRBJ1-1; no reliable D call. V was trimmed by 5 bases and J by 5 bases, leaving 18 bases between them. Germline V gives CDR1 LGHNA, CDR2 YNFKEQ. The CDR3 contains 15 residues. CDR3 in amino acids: CASSVRPSSETEAFF. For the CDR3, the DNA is TGTGCCAGCAGCGTCCGACCCAGTTCGGAGACTGAAGCTTTCTTT.

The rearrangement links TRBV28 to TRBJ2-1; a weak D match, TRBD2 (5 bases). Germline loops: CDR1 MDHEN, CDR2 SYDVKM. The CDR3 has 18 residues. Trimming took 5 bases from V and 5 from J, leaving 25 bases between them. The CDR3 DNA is TGTGCCAGCAGTCCGTGGACTGGCTTAGGTTCGGCAGACAATGAGCAGTTCTTC. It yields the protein CASSPWTGLGSADNEQFF.

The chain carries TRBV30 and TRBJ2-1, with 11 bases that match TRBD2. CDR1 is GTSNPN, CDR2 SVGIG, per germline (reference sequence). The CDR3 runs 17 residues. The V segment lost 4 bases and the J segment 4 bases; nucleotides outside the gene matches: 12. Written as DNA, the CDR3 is TGTGCCTGGAACCCTAGCGGGAGGATCGGCGGGTACAATGAGCAGTTCTTC. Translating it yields CAWNPSGRIGGYNEQFF.

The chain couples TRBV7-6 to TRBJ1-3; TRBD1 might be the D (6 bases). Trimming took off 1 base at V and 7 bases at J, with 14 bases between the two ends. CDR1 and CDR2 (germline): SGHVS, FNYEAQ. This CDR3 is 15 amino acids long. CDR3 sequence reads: CASSLVPDRRNTIYF. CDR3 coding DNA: TGTGCCAGCAGCTTAGTCCCGGACAGAAGGAACACCATATATTTT.

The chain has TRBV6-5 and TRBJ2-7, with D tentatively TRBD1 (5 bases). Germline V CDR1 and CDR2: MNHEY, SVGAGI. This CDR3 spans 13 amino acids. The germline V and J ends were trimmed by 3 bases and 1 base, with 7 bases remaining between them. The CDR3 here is CASSYRQSYEQYF. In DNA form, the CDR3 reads TGTGCCAGCAGTTATAGACAGTCCTACGAGCAGTACTTC.

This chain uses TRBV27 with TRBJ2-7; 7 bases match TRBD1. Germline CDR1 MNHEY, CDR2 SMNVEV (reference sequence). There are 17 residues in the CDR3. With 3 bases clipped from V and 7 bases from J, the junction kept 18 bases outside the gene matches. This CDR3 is CASSFGSGGRGQREQYF. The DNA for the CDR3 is TGTGCCAGCAGTTTCGGGTCTGGGGGTAGGGGGCAGAGGGAGCAGTACTTC.

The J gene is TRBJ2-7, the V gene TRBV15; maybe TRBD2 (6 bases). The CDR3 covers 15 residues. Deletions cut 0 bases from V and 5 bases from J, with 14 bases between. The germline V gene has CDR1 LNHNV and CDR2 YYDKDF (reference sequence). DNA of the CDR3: TGTGCCACCAGCAGAGACGCGACTAGAAGTAACGAGCAGTACTTC. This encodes CATSRDATRSNEQYF.

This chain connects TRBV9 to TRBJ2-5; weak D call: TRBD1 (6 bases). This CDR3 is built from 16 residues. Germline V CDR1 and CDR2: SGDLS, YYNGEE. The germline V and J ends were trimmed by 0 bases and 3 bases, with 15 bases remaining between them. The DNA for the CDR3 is TGTGCCAGCAGCGTAGGTCCGGACAGAATAGAAGAGACCCAGTACTTC. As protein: CASSVGPDRIEETQYF. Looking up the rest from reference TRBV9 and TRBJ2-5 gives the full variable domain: DSGVTQTPKHLITATGQRVTLRCSPRSGDLSVYWYQQSLDQGLQFLIQYYNGEERAKGNILERFSAQQFPDLHSELNLSSLELGDSALYFCASSVGPDRIEETQYFGPGTRLLVL.

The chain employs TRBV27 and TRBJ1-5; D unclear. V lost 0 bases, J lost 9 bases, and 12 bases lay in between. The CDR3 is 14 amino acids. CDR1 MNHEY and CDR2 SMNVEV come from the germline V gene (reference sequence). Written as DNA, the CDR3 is TGTGCCAGCAGTTTATCGCTGGGCGCGGGGCCCCAGCATTTT. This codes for CASSLSLGAGPQHF.

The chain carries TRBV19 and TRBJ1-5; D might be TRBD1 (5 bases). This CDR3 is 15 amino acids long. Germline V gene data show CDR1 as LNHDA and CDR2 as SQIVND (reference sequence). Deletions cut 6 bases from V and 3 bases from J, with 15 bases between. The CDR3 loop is CASRPGGTDNQPQHF. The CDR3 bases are TGTGCCAGTAGGCCGGGAGGGACTGACAATCAGCCCCAGCATTTT. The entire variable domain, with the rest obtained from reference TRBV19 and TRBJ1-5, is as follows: DGGITQSPKYLFRKEGQNVTLSCEQNLNHDAMYWYRQDPGQGLRLIYYSQIVNDFQKGDIAEGYSVSREKKESFPLTVTSAQKNPTAFYLCASRPGGTDNQPQHFGDGTRLSIL.

In DNA, the CDR3 is TGTGCCAGCAGCCCCGAGGGTGGTCGCACAGATACGCAGTATTTT. This codes for CASSPEGGRTDTQYF. The V call is TRBV7-2, the J call TRBJ2-3; possible D gene TRBD2, 5 bases. Germline-derived CDR1 and CDR2 are SGHTA and FQGNSA. The germline V and J ends were trimmed by 5 bases and 1 base, with 13 bases remaining between them. This CDR3 comprises 15 residues.

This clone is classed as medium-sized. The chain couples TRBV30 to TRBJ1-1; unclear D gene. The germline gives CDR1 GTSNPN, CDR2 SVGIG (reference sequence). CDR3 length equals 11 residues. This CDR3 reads CAYERNTEAFF. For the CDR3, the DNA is TGTGCTTATGAACGGAACACTGAAGCTTTCTTT.

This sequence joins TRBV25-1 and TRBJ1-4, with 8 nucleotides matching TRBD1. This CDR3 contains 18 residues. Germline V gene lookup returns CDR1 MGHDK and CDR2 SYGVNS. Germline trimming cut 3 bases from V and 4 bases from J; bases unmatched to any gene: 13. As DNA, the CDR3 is TGTGCCAGCAGTGAGGGGATACGACAGGGGCGGGTTAATGAAAAACTGTTTTTT. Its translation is CASSEGIRQGRVNEKLFF.

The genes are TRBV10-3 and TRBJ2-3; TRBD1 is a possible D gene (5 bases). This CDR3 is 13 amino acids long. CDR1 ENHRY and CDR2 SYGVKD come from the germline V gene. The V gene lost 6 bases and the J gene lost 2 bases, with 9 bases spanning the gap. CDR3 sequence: CAIRLGATDTQYF. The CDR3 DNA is TGTGCCATCAGGTTAGGGGCCACAGATACGCAGTATTTT.

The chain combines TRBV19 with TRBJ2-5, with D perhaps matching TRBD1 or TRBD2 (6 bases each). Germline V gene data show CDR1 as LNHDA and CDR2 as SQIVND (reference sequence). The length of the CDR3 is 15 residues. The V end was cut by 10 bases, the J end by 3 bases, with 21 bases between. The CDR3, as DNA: TGTGCCACCGCCGAGGGGGGTCCTTTGGAAGAGACCCAGTACTTC. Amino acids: CATAEGGPLEETQYF.

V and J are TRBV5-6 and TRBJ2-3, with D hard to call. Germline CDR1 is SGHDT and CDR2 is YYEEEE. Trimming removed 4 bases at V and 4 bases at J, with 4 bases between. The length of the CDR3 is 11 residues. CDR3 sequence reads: CASSLADTQYF. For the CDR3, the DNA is TGTGCCAGCAGCCTGGCAGATACGCAGTATTTT. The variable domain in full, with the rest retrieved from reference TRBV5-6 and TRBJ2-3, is DAGVTQSPTHLIKTRGQQVTLRCSPKSGHDTVSWYQQALGQGPQFIFQYYEEEERQRGNFPDRFSGHQFPNYSSELNVNALLLGDSALYLCASSLADTQYFGPGTRLTVL.

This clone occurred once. In nucleotides, the CDR3 is TGTGCCAGCACCCCCGGCTCGCAGGGGGGGGCCTACGAGCAGTACTTC. It specifies CASTPGSQGGAYEQYF. The chain carries TRBV28 and TRBJ2-7; tentatively, D is TRBD1 or TRBD2 (7 bases each). CDR3 length equals 16 residues. V was cut by 7 bases and J by 2 bases, with 21 bases left in between. The V gene's germline CDR1 is MDHEN and CDR2 SYDVKM.

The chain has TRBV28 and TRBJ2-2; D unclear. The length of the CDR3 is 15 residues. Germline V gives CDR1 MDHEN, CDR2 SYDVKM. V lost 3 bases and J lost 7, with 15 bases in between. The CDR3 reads CASSFLDEGGGELFF. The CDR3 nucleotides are TGTGCCAGCAGTTTTCTGGACGAAGGTGGCGGGGAGCTGTTTTTT.

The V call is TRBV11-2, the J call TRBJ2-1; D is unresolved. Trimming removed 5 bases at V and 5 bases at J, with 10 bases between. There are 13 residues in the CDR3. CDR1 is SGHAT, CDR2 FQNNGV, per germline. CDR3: CASSRTNDNEQFF. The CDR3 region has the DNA TGTGCCAGCAGCCGAACTAACGACAATGAGCAGTTCTTC.

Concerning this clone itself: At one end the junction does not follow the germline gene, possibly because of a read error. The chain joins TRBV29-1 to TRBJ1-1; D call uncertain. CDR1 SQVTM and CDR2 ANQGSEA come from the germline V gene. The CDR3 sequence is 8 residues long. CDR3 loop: CSDDPGIF. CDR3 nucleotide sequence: TGCAGCGACGATCCCGGGATCTTT.

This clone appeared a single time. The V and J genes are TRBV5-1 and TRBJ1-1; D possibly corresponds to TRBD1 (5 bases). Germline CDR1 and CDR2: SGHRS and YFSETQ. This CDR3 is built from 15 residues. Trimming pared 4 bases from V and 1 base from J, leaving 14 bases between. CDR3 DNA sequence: TGCGCCAGCAGCCCACGGGGGGAAGGGAACACTGAAGCTTTCTTT. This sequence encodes CASSPRGEGNTEAFF.

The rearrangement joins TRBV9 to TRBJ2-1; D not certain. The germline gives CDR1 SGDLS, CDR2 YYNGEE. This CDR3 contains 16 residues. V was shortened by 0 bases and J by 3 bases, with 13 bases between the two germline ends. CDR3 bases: TGTGCCAGCAGCGTAGATTCCCGCTGGGGCTACAATGAGCAGTTCTTC. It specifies CASSVDSRWGYNEQFF.

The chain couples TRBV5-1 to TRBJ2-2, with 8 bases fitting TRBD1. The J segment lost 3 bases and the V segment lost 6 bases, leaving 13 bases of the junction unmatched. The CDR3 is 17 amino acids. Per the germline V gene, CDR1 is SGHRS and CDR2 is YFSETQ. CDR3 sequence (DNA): TGCGCCAGCAAATCGAGGGCAGGGGGCACCTACACCGGGGAGCTGTTTTTT. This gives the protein CASKSRAGGTYTGELFF.

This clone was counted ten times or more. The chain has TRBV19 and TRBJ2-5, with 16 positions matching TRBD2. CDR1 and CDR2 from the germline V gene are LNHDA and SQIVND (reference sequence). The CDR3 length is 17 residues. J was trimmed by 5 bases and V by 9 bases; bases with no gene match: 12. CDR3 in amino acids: CASSGLAGGPGWETQYF. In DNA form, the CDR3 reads TGTGCCAGCTCGGGACTAGCGGGAGGGCCGGGATGGGAGACCCAGTACTTC.